These T cell receptor beta chains were read from a single sample in a study of T-cell reconstitution after alpha-beta-depleted transplantation in children. Via MiXCR, TCRdb re-called the PCR reads, giving one row per CDR3 protein. The sample lists some 460,000 distinct CDR3 sequences, 15% to 20% occurring once. Material: PBMCs, mostly from graft donor cells, obtained 360 days after TCRalphabeta/CD19-depleted stem cell transplant. The source is a boy less than two years old who had a stem cell transplant for Wiskott-Aldrich syndrome, so the T cells may come from the graft donor. CDR3s include the opening cysteine and the closing phenylalanine or tryptophan. The D gene is left open where the match is weak. Expanded clones are given a class, and other clones once, few, many or no size at all.

>few|TRBJ2-7|TRBV18|-
TGTGCCAGCTCACCCAACGGAGGCTACGAGCAGTACTTC
CASSPNGGYEQYF
>-|TRBJ2-2|TRBV5-1|-
TGCGCCAGCAGCGAATTACAGGGTTTCGACACCGGGGAGCTGTTTTTT
CASSELQGFDTGELFF
>-|TRBJ2-3|TRBV7-9|TRBD2
TGTGCCAGCAGCCCCCGACTAGCGGGGGGTGCCCCAGATACGCAGTATTTT
CASSPRLAGGAPDTQYF
>many|TRBJ2-1|TRBV25-1|TRBD1
TGTGCCAGCAGTGAATATAGGGGGCAAGGGTACAATGAGCAGTTCTTC
CASSEYRGQGYNEQFF
>-|TRBJ1-5|TRBV20-1|-
TGCAGTGCTCGAGATACCCGCAGGGGAAAGGTTCAGCCCCAGCATTTT
CSARDTRRGKVQPQHF
>-|TRBJ2-5|TRBV12-3/TRBV12-4|-
TGTGCCAGCAGCCACGGGGACGCATTGGGGGAGACCCAGTACTTC
CASSHGDALGETQYF
>-|TRBJ2-5|TRBV7-9|-
TGTGCCAGCAGCTTAGCGCCCACAGGGTTTCGGGAGACCCAGTACTTC
CASSLAPTGFRETQYF
>few|TRBJ2-7|TRBV27|-
TGTGCCAGCAGTCACATTGCCTCGTACGAGCAGTACTTC
CASSHIASYEQYF
>many|TRBJ1-5|TRBV21-1|-
TGTGCCAGCAGCAAAGAGGGCGAAGGGTCCGATCAGCCCCAGCATTTT
CASSKEGEGSDQPQHF
>-|TRBJ1-6|TRBV5-1|TRBD1
TGCGCCAGCAGCACAGGGACAGCTTGGAATTCACCCCTCCACTTT
CASSTGTAWNSPLHF
>many|TRBJ1-6|TRBV7-2|-
TGTGCCAGCAAAGTACTGAGCTCCTATAATTCACCCCTCCACTTT
CASKVLSSYNSPLHF
>-|TRBJ2-1|TRBV7-2|-
TGTGCCAGCAGCTTAGTGCTGGCGGGGATTTACAATGAGCAGTTCTTC
CASSLVLAGIYNEQFF
>few|TRBJ2-5|TRBV15|-
TGTGCCACCAGCAGAGACAAAGGCCGGGCAGGGGAGACCCAGTACTTC
CATSRDKGRAGETQYF
>-|TRBJ2-1|TRBV12-3/TRBV12-4|TRBD2
TGTGCCAGCAGTGGAAGGACTAGCGGGGGCCTTAGAGGCAATGAGCAGTTCTTC
CASSGRTSGGLRGNEQFF
>-|TRBJ2-4|TRBV7-8|-
TGTGCCAGCAGCTTAGTCCCTAGCCGAAGCGGAGACAAAAACATTCAGTACTTC
CASSLVPSRSGDKNIQYF
>few|TRBJ2-2|TRBV12-3/TRBV12-4|TRBD2
TGTGCCAGCAGTTTGTTAGCGGGGGGATCGACGATCACCGGGGAGCTGTTTTTT
CASSLLAGGSTITGELFF
>many|TRBJ2-2|TRBV19|TRBD1
TGTGCCAGTAGTATGAGCTCTGGGACAGGAACAACCGGGGAGCTGTTTTTT
CASSMSSGTGTTGELFF